This T cell receptor (beta chain) came from a study of Graves' ophthalmopathy and Graves' hyperthyroidism. RNA served as the template for amplifying TCR beta CDR3 regions. First-round RT-PCR relied on HTBI primers, and a second-round multiplex PCR came next. MiXCR, run by TCRdb on the multiplex PCR reads, gives a single entry per CDR3 protein. The sample records 620,000 or so distinct CDR3 sequences, about 24% being singletons. There are many counts of this clonotype. The CDR3 runs to 15 residues. Trimming took 4 bases from V and 2 from J, leaving 13 bases between them. Germline lookup yields CDR1 SGHRS and CDR2 YFSETQ. Establishment of the diagnosis relied upon clinical symptoms, serum thyroxine, TRAb, thyroid ultrasound and orbital computed tomography.

The chain carries TRBV5-1 and TRBJ1-3; D possibly corresponds to TRBD1 (5 bases). The sequencing input was peripheral blood. The source is a woman aged 18-29 years with stable Graves' hyperthyroidism. Some clones in this sample may be carry-over from other donors' samples. CDR3 nucleotides: TGCGCCAGCAGCGACATGGGACCGCCTGGAAACACCATATATTTT. Its protein product is CASSDMGPPGNTIYF.